The clone carrying this TCR beta chain was observed a few times. Its matching antigen is unknown. This sample was included in a study of OX40 agonist ivuxolimab in advanced cancers. CDR1 and CDR2 (germline): MNHEY, SMNVEV (reference sequence). Trimming removed 5 bases from V and 5 bases from J, with 16 bases in between. The CDR3 is made up of 14 amino acids. This table comes from immunoSEQ multiplex PCR, and its TCRdb copy is limited to in-frame clones, with some not included. The data hold roughly 63,000 clones, with 86% observed a single time. Study outcomes and limitations: Clonal expansion by week 6 occurred in CD4+ and CD8+ blood T cells (at 0.1 to 3.0 mg/kg). Normalized T-cell clonal expansion was also low in some nonresponders. On average, a greater number of expanded clones characterised CD8+ T cells relative to CD4+.

Baseline was the first blood sampling point, followed by cycle 4 day 1 and cycle 7 day 1. The sample was CD4+ or CD8+ T cells sorted from blood, taken in a trial of the OX40 agonist ivuxolimab. The chain couples TRBV27 to TRBJ2-7; D gene unclear. The TCR originated in an adult with an advanced solid tumor such as melanoma, head and neck, liver or kidney cancer. The CDR3 nucleotides read TGTGCCAGCAGTCCTTACAGCCAATCCCACGAGCAGTACTTC. Residues: CASSPYSQSHEQYF.